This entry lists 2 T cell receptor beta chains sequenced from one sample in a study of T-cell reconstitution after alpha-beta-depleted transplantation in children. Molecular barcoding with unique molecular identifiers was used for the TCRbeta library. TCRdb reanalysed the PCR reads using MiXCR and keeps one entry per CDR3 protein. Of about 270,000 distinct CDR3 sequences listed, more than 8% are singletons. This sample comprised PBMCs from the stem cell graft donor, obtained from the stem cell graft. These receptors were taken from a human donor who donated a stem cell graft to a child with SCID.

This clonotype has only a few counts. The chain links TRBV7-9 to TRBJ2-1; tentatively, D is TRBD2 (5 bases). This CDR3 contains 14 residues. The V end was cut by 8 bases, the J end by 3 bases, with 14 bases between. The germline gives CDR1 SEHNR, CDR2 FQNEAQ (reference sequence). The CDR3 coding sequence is TGTGCCAGCGGAGGACGGTGGAGCTACAATGAGCAGTTCTTC. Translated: CASGGRWSYNEQFF.

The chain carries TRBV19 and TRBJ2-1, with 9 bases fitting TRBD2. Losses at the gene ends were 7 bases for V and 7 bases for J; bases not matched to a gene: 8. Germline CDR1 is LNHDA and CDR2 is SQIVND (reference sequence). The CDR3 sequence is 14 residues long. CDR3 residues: CASIQRGERNEQFF. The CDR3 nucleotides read TGTGCCAGTATCCAGCGGGGGGAGAGGAATGAGCAGTTCTTC.